This T cell receptor beta chain derives from a study of blood T cell repertoires in COVID-19. Study background: Samples taken during acute and convalescent COVID-19 were collected in the United States, Italy and Spain. Sample material is recorded as cDNA or gDNA derived from T cells, B-cell-depleted T cells, or PBMCs.

Regarding this clone: At one boundary the junction diverges from the germline segment, which might be a read error.

The CDR3 has 11 residues. The germline CDR1 and CDR2 sequences are LNHDA and SQIVND (reference sequence). Study processing details: Amplifying reference gene primers gave estimates of nucleated cell counts. Using immunoSEQ multiplex PCR, the repertoire was profiled, and TCRdb retains in-frame clones only, with some absent. V and J calls and clone size are those listed in that table; D and trimming were worked out from the DNA. The repertoire includes fewer than 25,000 clones, approximately 86% of them detected once, and roughly a sixth sits in the top ten. The clonotype originates from a human donor with acute or convalescent COVID-19. The donor label of this sample is uncertain. The sequenced material came from peripheral blood. V usage is TRBV19 and J usage is TRBJ1-4; the D gene is possibly TRBD1 (6 bases). Written as DNA, the CDR3 is TGTGCCAGTAGTATAGGGACAGACCTTTCATTT. It translates to CASSIGTDLSF.